These 19 T cell receptor beta chains were all obtained from the same sample, sequenced in a study of cytomegalovirus exposure and HLA in healthy donors. Here immunoSEQ multiplex PCR was the method, and the copy in TCRdb shows in-frame clones only, minus some. In the table there are roughly 75,000 clones, approximately 93% of which are singletons. The sequenced sample was PBMCs. The source of these receptors is a woman aged 18-29 years in good health and CMV-seronegative.

This sequence joins TRBV5-1 and TRBJ2-1; 7 bases agree with TRBD1. In germline, CDR1 is SGHRS, CDR2 YFSETQ. V shed 0 bases and J 4 bases; nucleotides not matched to a gene: 1. The CDR3 is 14 residues long. CDR3 sequence reads: CASSLGDSYNEQFF. As DNA, the CDR3 is TGCGCCAGCAGCTTGGGGGACAGTTACAATGAGCAGTTCTTC.

The chain has TRBV10-3 and TRBJ1-2; 9 nucleotides match TRBD1. The CDR3 runs 16 residues. Germline V gene lookup returns CDR1 ENHRY and CDR2 SYGVKD. Trimming at V came to 2 bases and at J to 4 bases, leaving 8 bases not matched to a gene. Written as DNA, the CDR3 is TGTGCCATCAGTGAGACAGGGGGCATTTCTACCTATGGCTACACCTTC. Amino acid sequence: CAISETGGISTYGYTF.

J is TRBJ1-1 and V is TRBV5-1; D is perhaps TRBD1 (6 bases). V was pared by 0 bases and J by 4 bases, with 19 bases between. This CDR3 contains 17 residues. From germline, CDR1 is SGHRS and CDR2 YFSETQ. The CDR3 sequence: CASSLATGFLRSTEAFF. The CDR3 nucleotides read TGCGCCAGCAGCTTGGCTACAGGGTTTCTACGGAGCACTGAAGCTTTCTTT.

This chain connects TRBV19 to TRBJ2-1; D ambiguous. Between the trimmed V and J ends, which lost 6 bases and 3 bases, there was a span of 12 bases. Germline-derived CDR1 and CDR2 are LNHDA and SQIVND (reference sequence). This CDR3 region has 14 residues. The CDR3 bases are TGTGCCAGTAGCTCGAGGATAGACTACAATGAGCAGTTCTTC. Protein product: CASSSRIDYNEQFF. Drawing the rest from reference TRBV19 and TRBJ2-1, the complete variable domain is DGGITQSPKYLFRKEGQNVTLSCEQNLNHDAMYWYRQDPGQGLRLIYYSQIVNDFQKGDIAEGYSVSREKKESFPLTVTSAQKNPTAFYLCASSSRIDYNEQFFGPGTRLTVL.

The chain couples TRBV9 to TRBJ2-3; 12 bases line up with TRBD2. Germline V gene lookup returns CDR1 SGDLS and CDR2 YYNGEE. V dropped 4 bases and J dropped 3; count of bases not matched to a gene: 6. The length of the CDR3 is 16 residues. Here the CDR3 reads CASSPLAGGPTDTQYF. The CDR3 nucleotides are TGTGCCAGCAGCCCTCTAGCGGGAGGGCCTACAGATACGCAGTATTTT.

J is TRBJ1-1 and V is TRBV21-1. TRBV21-1 represents a pseudogene. CDR3 length: 14 residues. DNA of the CDR3: TGTGCCAGCAGCAACGGTTGGGGGAGGACTGAAGCTTTCTTT. Amino acids: CASSNGWGRTEAFF.

The chain employs TRBV5-1 and TRBJ2-1; D call uncertain. This CDR3 spans 14 amino acids. The germline V gene has CDR1 SGHRS and CDR2 YFSETQ. Trimming removed 0 bases at V and 8 bases at J, with 12 bases between. CDR3 in amino acids: CASSLVAGSDEQFF. The CDR3 bases are TGCGCCAGCAGCTTGGTAGCCGGGTCTGATGAGCAGTTCTTC. The full variable domain, in which reference TRBV5-1 and TRBJ2-1 provide the parts outside the CDR3, is KAGVTQTPRYLIKTRGQQVTLSCSPISGHRSVSWYQQTPGQGLQFLFEYFSETQRNKGNFPGRFSGRQFSNSRSEMNVSTLELGDSALYLCASSLVAGSDEQFFGPGTRLTVL.

The rearrangement links TRBV2 to TRBJ1-2; perhaps TRBD1 as D (6 bases). The CDR3 is 13 amino acids. Trimming took 7 bases from V and 7 from J, leaving 16 bases between them. Germline V CDR1 and CDR2: SNHLY, FYNNEI. CDR3 nucleotides: TGTGCCAGCACACAGGGCAGGTGGGCTGGCTACACCTTC. It yields the protein CASTQGRWAGYTF.

CDR3 protein: CSVTEQGAFEQFF. The CDR3 nucleotides are TGCAGCGTTACGGAACAAGGGGCTTTTGAGCAGTTCTTC. This chain uses TRBV29-1 with TRBJ2-1; weak D call: TRBD1 (5 bases). The V gene lost 5 bases and the J gene lost 9 bases, with 17 bases spanning the gap. This CDR3 is built from 13 residues. Germline V CDR1 and CDR2: SQVTM, ANQGSEA.

The V and J genes are TRBV6-5 and TRBJ1-2; TRBD1 agrees at 10 bases. J gave up 2 bases and V 6 bases, and 3 bases lay outside the gene matches. CDR3 length: 14 amino acids. Germline V gives CDR1 MNHEY, CDR2 SVGAGI. CDR3 protein: CASSRQGANYGYTF. The CDR3 DNA sequence: TGTGCCAGCAGCAGACAGGGGGCCAACTATGGCTACACCTTC.

V and J are TRBV6-1 and TRBJ1-5; D is possibly TRBD1 (6 bases). The CDR3 extends over 14 amino acids. The V end lost 6 bases, the J end lost 3 bases, and 12 bases lay between the germline ends. Germline-derived CDR1 and CDR2 are MNHNS and SASEGT. The CDR3 DNA reads as TGTGCCAGCAGACTTAACAGGGACAATCAGCCCCAGCATTTT. Translation: CASRLNRDNQPQHF.

The chain joins TRBV28 to TRBJ2-7; perhaps TRBD2 as D (6 bases). V dropped 2 bases and J dropped 4 bases, with 6 bases sitting between them. CDR3 size: 12 residues. CDR1 and CDR2 from the germline V gene are MDHEN and SYDVKM. For the CDR3, the DNA is TGTGCCAGCAGTTTAGCGGGATACGAGCAGTACTTC. Its translation: CASSLAGYEQYF.

The rearrangement uses TRBV19 and TRBJ2-4, with D possibly being TRBD2 (5 bases). The V gene lost 2 bases and the J gene lost 8 bases, with 13 bases spanning the gap. Germline loops: CDR1 LNHDA, CDR2 SQIVND (reference sequence). The CDR3 totals 14 residues. The CDR3 DNA is TGTGCCAGTAGTATATCCCTTGAAGCGGACATTCAGTACTTC. Residues: CASSISLEADIQYF.

The chain combines TRBV6-5 with TRBJ1-2; D gene unclear. Germline V gene sequence: CDR1 MNHEY, CDR2 SVGAGI. This CDR3 has 13 amino acids. Trimming left V 5 bases short and J 12 bases short, with 19 bases between. The CDR3 sequence is CASSPLSAGIDTF. CDR3 sequence (DNA): TGTGCCAGCAGTCCCCTGTCGGCGGGAATCGACACCTTC.

The CDR3 DNA is TGTGCCTGGAGCCGAGCATGGACAGGGGGCGGTTCACCCCTCCACTTT. Translation: CAWSRAWTGGGSPLHF. V and J are TRBV30 and TRBJ1-6; 11 nucleotides line up with TRBD1. J was trimmed by 9 bases and V by 3 bases; bases with no gene match: 10. Germline CDR1 reads GTSNPN; CDR2 reads SVGIG (reference sequence). The CDR3 extends over 16 amino acids.

The chain recombines TRBV6-5 with TRBJ2-3; TRBD2 matches 9 bases. V gave up 2 bases and J gave up 2 bases; unmatched junction bases: 5. The CDR3 consists of 16 residues. Germline CDR1 and CDR2: MNHEY and SVGAGI. The CDR3 bases are TGTGCCAGCAGTTACCTAGCGGGAACTTACACAGATACGCAGTATTTT. Translating it yields CASSYLAGTYTDTQYF.

The chain recombines TRBV30 with TRBJ2-5; TRBD1 matches 7 bases. Germline trimming cut 4 bases from V and 5 bases from J; bases unmatched to any gene: 7. There are 13 residues in the CDR3. From germline, CDR1 is GTSNPN and CDR2 SVGIG (reference sequence). This CDR3 is CAWIEGAGETQYF. CDR3 nucleotides: TGTGCCTGGATCGAGGGGGCCGGGGAGACCCAGTACTTC.

The rearrangement links TRBV7-8 to TRBJ1-4, with TRBD1 as a possible D gene (5 bases). Germline-derived CDR1 and CDR2 are SGHVS and FQNEAQ. The CDR3 covers 15 residues. V was pared by 5 bases and J by 6 bases, with 16 bases between. CDR3 nucleotides: TGTGCCAGCAGCCCTCACTTGACAGATTATGAAAAACTGTTTTTT. Translated: CASSPHLTDYEKLFF.

The genes are TRBV5-1 and TRBJ2-5, with TRBD2 identical over 7 bases. Unmatched junction bases numbered 13, after V lost 4 bases and J lost 1 base. Looked up from germline, CDR1 is SGHRS and CDR2 is YFSETQ. The CDR3 length is 17 residues. This CDR3 is CASSGKPSGGVQETQYF. The DNA for the CDR3 is TGCGCCAGCAGCGGAAAGCCTAGCGGAGGGGTCCAAGAGACCCAGTACTTC.